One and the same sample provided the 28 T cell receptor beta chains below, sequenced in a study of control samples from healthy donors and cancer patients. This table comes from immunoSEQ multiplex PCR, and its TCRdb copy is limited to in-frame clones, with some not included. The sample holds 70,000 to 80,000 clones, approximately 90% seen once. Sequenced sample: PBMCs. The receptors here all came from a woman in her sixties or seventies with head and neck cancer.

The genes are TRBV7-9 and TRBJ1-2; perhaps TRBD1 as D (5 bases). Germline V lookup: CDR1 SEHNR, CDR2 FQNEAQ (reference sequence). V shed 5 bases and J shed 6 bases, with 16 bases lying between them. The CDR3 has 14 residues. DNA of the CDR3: TGTGCCAGCAGCCTAGGGGTGAGCTACCATGGCTACACCTTC. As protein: CASSLGVSYHGYTF.

The CDR3 here is CASSHPRDRQFF. CDR3 bases: TGCGCCAGCAGCCACCCGCGGGACAGGCAGTTCTTC. The rearrangement uses TRBV4-1 and TRBJ2-1, with D possibly being TRBD1 (7 bases). The ends were cut back, 3 bases at V and 12 bases at J, with 12 bases in the middle. This CDR3 is 12 amino acids long. From germline, CDR1 is MGHRA and CDR2 YSYEKL.

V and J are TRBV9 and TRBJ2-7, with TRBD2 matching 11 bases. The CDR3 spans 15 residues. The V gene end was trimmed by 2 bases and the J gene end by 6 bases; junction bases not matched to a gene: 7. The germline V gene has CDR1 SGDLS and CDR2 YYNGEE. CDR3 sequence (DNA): TGTGCCAGCAGCGTCGATGGACTAGCGGGCGTCGAGCAGTACTTC. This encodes CASSVDGLAGVEQYF.

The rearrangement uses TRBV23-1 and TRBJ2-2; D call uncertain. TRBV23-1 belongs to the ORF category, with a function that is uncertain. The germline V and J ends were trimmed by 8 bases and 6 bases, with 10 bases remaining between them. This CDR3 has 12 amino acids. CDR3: CASPQRAGELFF. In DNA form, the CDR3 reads TGCGCCAGCCCTCAACGAGCCGGGGAGCTGTTTTTT.

The CDR3 is CASSEGQVFGYTF. The CDR3 region has the DNA TGTGCCAGCAGTGAAGGACAGGTTTTTGGCTACACCTTC. This chain uses TRBV6-1 with TRBJ1-2; D perhaps matches TRBD1 (6 bases). Germline assignment: CDR1 MNHNS and CDR2 SASEGT. The CDR3 has 13 residues. V lost 1 base to trimming and J lost 7 bases, with 10 bases between them.

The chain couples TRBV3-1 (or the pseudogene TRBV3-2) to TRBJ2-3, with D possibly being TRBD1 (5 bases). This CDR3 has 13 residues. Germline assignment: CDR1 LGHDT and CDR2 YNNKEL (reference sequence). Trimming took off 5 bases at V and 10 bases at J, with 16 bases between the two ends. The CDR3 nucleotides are TGTGCCAGCAGCGCAGGGCCACGGGCGTCGCAGTATTTT. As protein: CASSAGPRASQYF.

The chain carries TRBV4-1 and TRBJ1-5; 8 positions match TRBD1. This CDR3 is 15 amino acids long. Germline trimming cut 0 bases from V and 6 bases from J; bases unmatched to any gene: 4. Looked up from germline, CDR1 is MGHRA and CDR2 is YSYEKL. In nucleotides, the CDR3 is TGCGCCAGCAGCCAAGAGCAGGGGGCGTTTCAGCCCCAGCATTTT. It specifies CASSQEQGAFQPQHF.

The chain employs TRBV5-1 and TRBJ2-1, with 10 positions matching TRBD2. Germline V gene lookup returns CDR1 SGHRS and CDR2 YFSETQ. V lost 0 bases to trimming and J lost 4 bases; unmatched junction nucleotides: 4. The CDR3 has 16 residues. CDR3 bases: TGCGCCAGCAGCTTGGGGGCTAGCGGGAGATACAATGAGCAGTTCTTC. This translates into CASSLGASGRYNEQFF.

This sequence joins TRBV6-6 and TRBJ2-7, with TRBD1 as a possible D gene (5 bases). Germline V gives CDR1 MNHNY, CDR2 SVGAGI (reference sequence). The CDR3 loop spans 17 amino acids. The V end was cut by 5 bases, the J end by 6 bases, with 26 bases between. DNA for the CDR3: TGTGCCAGCAGTCCCAGGGCTATTAACGGAGCATTTGGCGAGCAGTACTTC. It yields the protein CASSPRAINGAFGEQYF.

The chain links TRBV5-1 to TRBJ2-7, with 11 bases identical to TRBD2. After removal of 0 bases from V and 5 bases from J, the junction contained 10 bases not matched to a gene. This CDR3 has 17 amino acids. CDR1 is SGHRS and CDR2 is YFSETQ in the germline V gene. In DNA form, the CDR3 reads TGCGCCAGCAGCTTGGGAGTAGCGGGAGGGCCATACAACGAGCAGTACTTC. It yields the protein CASSLGVAGGPYNEQYF. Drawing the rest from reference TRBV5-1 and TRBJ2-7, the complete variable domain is KAGVTQTPRYLIKTRGQQVTLSCSPISGHRSVSWYQQTPGQGLQFLFEYFSETQRNKGNFPGRFSGRQFSNSRSEMNVSTLELGDSALYLCASSLGVAGGPYNEQYFGPGTRLTVT.

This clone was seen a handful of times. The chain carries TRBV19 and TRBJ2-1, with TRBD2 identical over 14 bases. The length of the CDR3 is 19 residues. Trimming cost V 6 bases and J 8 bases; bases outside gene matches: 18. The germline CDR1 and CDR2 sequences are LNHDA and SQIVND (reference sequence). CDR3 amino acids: CASSRTGTSGRISSDEQFF. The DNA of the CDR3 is TGTGCCAGTAGCAGAACCGGGACTAGCGGGAGAATCTCATCCGATGAGCAGTTCTTC.

CDR3 in amino acids: CASSVGEKLFF. The CDR3 DNA reads as TGTGCCAGCAGTGTAGGTGAAAAACTGTTTTTT. The rearrangement links TRBV2 to TRBJ1-4; D is ambiguous. The CDR3 has 11 residues. The V and J ends lost 4 bases and 7 bases respectively, with 4 bases between them. Germline V gene data show CDR1 as SNHLY and CDR2 as FYNNEI.

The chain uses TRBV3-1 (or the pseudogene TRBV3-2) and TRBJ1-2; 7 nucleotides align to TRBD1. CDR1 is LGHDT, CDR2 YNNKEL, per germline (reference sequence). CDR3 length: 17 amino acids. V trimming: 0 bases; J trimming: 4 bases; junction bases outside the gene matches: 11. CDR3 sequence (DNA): TGTGCCAGCAGCCAAGATCTGTGGGGAGGGGGCTCCTATGGCTACACCTTC. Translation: CASSQDLWGGGSYGYTF.

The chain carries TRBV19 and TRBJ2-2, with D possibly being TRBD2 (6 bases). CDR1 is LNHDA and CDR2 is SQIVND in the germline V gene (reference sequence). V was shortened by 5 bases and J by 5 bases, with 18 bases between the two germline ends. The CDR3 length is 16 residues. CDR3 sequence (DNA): TGTGCCAGTAGTCCTACCAGGAGCGGACTAACCGGGGAGCTGTTTTTT. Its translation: CASSPTRSGLTGELFF.

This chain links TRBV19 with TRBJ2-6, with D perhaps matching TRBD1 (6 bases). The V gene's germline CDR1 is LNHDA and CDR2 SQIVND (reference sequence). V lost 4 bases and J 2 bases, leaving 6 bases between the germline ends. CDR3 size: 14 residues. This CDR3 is CASSNRAGANVLTF. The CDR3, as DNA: TGTGCCAGTAGTAACAGGGCTGGGGCCAACGTCCTGACTTTC.

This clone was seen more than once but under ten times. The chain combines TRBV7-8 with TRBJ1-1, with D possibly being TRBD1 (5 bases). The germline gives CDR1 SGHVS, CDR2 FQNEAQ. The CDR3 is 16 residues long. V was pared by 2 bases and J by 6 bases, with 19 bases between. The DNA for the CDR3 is TGTGCCAGCAGCTTAAACCCGAGCAGGGAAATTGCTGAAGCTTTCTTT. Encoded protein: CASSLNPSREIAEAFF.

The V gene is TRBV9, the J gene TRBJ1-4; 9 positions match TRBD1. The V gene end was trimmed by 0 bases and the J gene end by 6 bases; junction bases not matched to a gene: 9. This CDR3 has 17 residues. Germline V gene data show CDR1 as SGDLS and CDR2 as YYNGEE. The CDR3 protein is CASSVAKFRTGDEKLFF. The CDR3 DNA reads TGTGCCAGCAGCGTAGCTAAATTCCGGACAGGGGATGAAAAACTGTTTTTT. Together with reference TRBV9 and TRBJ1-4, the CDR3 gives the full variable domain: DSGVTQTPKHLITATGQRVTLRCSPRSGDLSVYWYQQSLDQGLQFLIQYYNGEERAKGNILERFSAQQFPDLHSELNLSSLELGDSALYFCASSVAKFRTGDEKLFFGSGTQLSVL.

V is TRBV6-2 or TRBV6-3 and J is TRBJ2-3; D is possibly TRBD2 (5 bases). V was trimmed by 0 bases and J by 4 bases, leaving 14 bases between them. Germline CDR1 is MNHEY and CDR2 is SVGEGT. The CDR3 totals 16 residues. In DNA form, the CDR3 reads TGTGCCAGCAGTTACTCCGGCGGGCAGTCCCCAGATACGCAGTATTTT. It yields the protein CASSYSGGQSPDTQYF.

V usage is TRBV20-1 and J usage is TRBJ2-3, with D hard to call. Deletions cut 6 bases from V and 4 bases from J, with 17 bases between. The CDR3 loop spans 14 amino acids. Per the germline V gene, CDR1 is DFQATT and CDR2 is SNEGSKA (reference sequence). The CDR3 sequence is CSASVVSRADTQYF. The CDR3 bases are TGCAGTGCAAGTGTGGTTAGTCGGGCAGATACGCAGTATTTT.

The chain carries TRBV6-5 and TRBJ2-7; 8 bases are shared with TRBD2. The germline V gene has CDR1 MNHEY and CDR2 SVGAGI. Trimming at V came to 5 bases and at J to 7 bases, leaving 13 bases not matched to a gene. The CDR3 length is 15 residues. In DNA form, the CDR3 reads TGTGCCAGCAGTCTTAGCGGGACGCACTACGAGGAGCAGTACTTC. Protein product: CASSLSGTHYEEQYF.

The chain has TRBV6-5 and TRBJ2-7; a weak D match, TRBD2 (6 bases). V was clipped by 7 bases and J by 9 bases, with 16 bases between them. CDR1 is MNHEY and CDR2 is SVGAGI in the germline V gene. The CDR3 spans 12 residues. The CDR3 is CASTRDSGVQYF. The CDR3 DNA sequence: TGTGCCAGCACACGGGACTCCGGGGTGCAGTACTTC.

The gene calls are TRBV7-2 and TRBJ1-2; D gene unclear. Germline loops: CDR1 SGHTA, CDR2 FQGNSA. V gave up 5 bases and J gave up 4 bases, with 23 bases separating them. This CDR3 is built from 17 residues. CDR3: CASSNPMPSPVGYGYTF. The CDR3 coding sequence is TGTGCCAGCAGCAACCCTATGCCCAGCCCGGTAGGCTATGGCTACACCTTC.

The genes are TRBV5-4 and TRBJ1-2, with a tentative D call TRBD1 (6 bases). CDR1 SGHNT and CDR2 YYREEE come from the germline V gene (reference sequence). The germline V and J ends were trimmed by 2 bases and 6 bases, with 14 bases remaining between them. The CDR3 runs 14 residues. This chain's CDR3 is CASSFSEQGNGYTF. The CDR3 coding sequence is TGTGCCAGCAGCTTTTCAGAACAGGGTAATGGCTACACCTTC.

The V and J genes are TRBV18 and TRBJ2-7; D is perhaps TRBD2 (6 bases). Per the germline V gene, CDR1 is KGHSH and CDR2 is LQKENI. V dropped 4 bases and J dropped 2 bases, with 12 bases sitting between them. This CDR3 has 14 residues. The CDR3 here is CASSQGGAAYEQYF. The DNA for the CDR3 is TGTGCCAGCTCACAGGGAGGTGCAGCCTACGAGCAGTACTTC.

CDR3 sequence reads: CASSEMRGIQETQYF. CDR3 in DNA: TGTGCCAGCAGTGAAATGAGGGGTATCCAAGAGACCCAGTACTTC. The chain employs TRBV6-1 and TRBJ2-5; D may correspond to TRBD1 or TRBD2 (5 bases each). Germline V gene sequence: CDR1 MNHNS, CDR2 SASEGT. The germline V and J ends were trimmed by 2 bases and 1 base, with 11 bases remaining between them. The CDR3 has 15 amino acids.

CDR3 sequence (DNA): TGTGCCAGCACCCCGAGGGTGGGTGGCGAGACCCAGTACTTC. It codes for CASTPRVGGETQYF. The chain joins TRBV6-2 or TRBV6-3 to TRBJ2-5; maybe TRBD2 (5 bases). V lost 7 bases and J lost 5, with 17 bases in between. The CDR3 loop spans 14 amino acids. Germline CDR1 and CDR2: MNHEY and SVGEGT.

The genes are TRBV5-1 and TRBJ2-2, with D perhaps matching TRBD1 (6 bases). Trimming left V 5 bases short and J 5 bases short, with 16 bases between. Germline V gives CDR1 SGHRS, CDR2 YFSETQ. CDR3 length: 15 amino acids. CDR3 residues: CASSPQGTSTGELFF. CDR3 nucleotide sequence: TGCGCCAGCAGTCCACAGGGTACCTCGACCGGGGAGCTGTTTTTT. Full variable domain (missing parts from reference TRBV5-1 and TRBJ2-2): KAGVTQTPRYLIKTRGQQVTLSCSPISGHRSVSWYQQTPGQGLQFLFEYFSETQRNKGNFPGRFSGRQFSNSRSEMNVSTLELGDSALYLCASSPQGTSTGELFFGEGSRLTVL.

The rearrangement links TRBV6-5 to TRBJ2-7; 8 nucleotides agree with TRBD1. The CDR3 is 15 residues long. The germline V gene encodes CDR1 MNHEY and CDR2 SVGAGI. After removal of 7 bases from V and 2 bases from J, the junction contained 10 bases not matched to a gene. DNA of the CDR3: TGTGCCAGCATTAAGGTCGGACAGGGTACCTACGAGCAGTACTTC. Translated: CASIKVGQGTYEQYF.